Listed here is a single T cell receptor (beta chain). The antigen this receptor binds is unknown. Base-call qualities are not available, and no considerably larger clone is one nucleotide away. This record belongs to a study of blood T cell repertoires in COVID-19 (TCRdb year 2020). For context, the study as a whole: Samples covering the acute and convalescent phases of COVID-19 were provided by collaborators in the United States, Italy and Spain. The sample metadata nearly always contained a de-identified subject ID, COVID-19 status, age in years and sex. Subjects who had been exposed to COVID-19, were actively infected with it, or had recovered from it provided the deeply sampled blood TCRbeta repertoires that made up the dataset. Where available, HLA class I and class II types were taken from metadata supplied by the sample provider and were not determined by assay-based typing. The material from the prospective study consisted of cDNA or gDNA derived from T cells, B-cell-depleted T cells, or PBMCs. The samples were drawn from the first 160 participants of the ongoing ImmuneRACE study and from some 1,300 subjects provided by 6 global collaborators. The repertoires were released in a freely available public database meant as a resource for research on the immune response to SARS-CoV-2. Paper-wide results and their limitations: The amount of clinical and demographic metadata varied by source and participant and was provided uncurated.

TCRbeta CDR3 regions were amplified from genomic DNA by means of the immunoSEQ Assay, a bias-controlled multiplex PCR. On the study's bioinformatics: Within the assay, amplification of reference gene primers was used to estimate how many nucleated cells each sample contained. Sequence reads were collapsed and filtered to measure the absolute abundance of every unique TCRbeta CDR3 rearrangement. For each sample, productive Simpson clonality was calculated as the square root of Simpson's diversity index over productive rearrangements. The clones in this table, taken by TCRdb from immuneACCESS, are in-frame only. Not every clone is retained; where verified, under half of the shortfall comes from an unresolved V gene, and the cause of the rest is unknown. That table supplies the V and J calls and clone size; D and trimming were determined from the DNA. The sample records about 58,000 clones, about 79% of which are singletons. Clones ranked in the top ten supply nearly 5% of the sample.

Collaborating institutions collected whole blood in K2EDTA tubes following their own protocols. For TCRbeta analysis, collaborators shipped samples in one of three forms: frozen whole blood, isolated PBMCs, or DNA extracted from either of those sample types. The V end loses 0 bases and the J end loses 6 bases, and a stretch of 10 bases separates them. The CDR3 covers 15 residues, taking in both the cysteine and the phenylalanine. Only the CDR3 region is kept as DNA, spanning 45 bases read in frame from base 1. Via the germline V gene, CDR1 is KGHDR and CDR2 SFDVKD. The chain joins TRBV24-1 to TRBJ2-2, with the D gene not clear enough to name. Material: peripheral blood. The TCR originated in a human donor in a cohort sampled during active COVID-19. Read as DNA, the sequence is TGTGCCACCAGTGATTTGATGAGGAGTTCCGGGGAGCTGTTTTTT. It codes for CATSDLMRSSGELFF.